This TCR beta chain was recorded in a study of type 1 and type 2 diabetes patients. The overall study: T cells were magnetically sorted from PBMCs as CD4+ or CD8+ subsets.

The PCR template was genomic DNA. The TCR beta CDR3 region was amplified using 30 forward and 13 reverse primers. TCRdb reprocessed the multiplex PCR reads via MiXCR and lists one record per CDR3 protein. The data contain 270,000 or so distinct CDR3 sequences, roughly 50% of them singletons. Donors had no other autoimmune disease or infection in four weeks. V was clipped by 4 bases and J by 7 bases, with 13 bases between them. CDR1 and CDR2 (germline): ENHRY, SYGVKD. The CDR3 has 13 residues. The receptor comes from a man aged 18 to 29 with type 2 diabetes. The chain employs TRBV10-3 and TRBJ1-2; D is perhaps TRBD1 (6 bases). Material: peripheral blood mononuclear cells (PBMCs). Here the CDR3 DNA reads TGTGCCATCAGTGGATCAGGGGAGGGTGGCTACACCTTC. It is translated as CAISGSGEGGYTF.